Below, 2 T cell receptor beta chains from the same sample are listed, as sequenced in a study of neurological immune-mediated disorders. The time point denotes: longitudinal time-point 3. TCRdb re-called the 5' RACE reads with MiXCR, one entry per CDR3 protein. The sample gives roughly 100,000 distinct CDR3 sequences, under 14% of which show up once; approximately 3.1% is in the top ten. The sequencing input was PBMCs. These TCRs come from a female donor with HTLV-1-associated myelopathy (HAM/TSP).

Many counts were recorded for this clonotype. The CDR3 loop is CASTSSGSRAYGYTF. The DNA of the CDR3 is TGCGCCAGCACTTCTTCAGGTTCACGGGCCTATGGCTACACCTTC. The chain uses TRBV4-1 and TRBJ1-2, with no clear D. The V end lost 7 bases, the J end lost 4 bases, and 19 bases lay between the germline ends. Per germline, CDR1 MGHRA and CDR2 YSYEKL. This CDR3 is 15 amino acids long.

Ten or more counts support this clonotype. V gene TRBV5-1 combines with J gene TRBJ2-4; D tentatively reads TRBD1 or TRBD2 (5 bases each). Trimming stripped 0 bases from V and 9 bases from J, with 10 bases between. The CDR3 is 13 residues long. From germline, CDR1 is SGHRS and CDR2 YFSETQ. The CDR3 DNA sequence: TGCGCCAGCAGCTTGGATCAGAGGGGCATTCAGTACTTC. It yields the protein CASSLDQRGIQYF. The variable domain in full, with the rest retrieved from reference TRBV5-1 and TRBJ2-4, is KAGVTQTPRYLIKTRGQQVTLSCSPISGHRSVSWYQQTPGQGLQFLFEYFSETQRNKGNFPGRFSGRQFSNSRSEMNVSTLELGDSALYLCASSLDQRGIQYFGAGTRLSVL.